This TCR beta chain was recorded in a study of T cell repertoires in cytomegalovirus infection (dated by TCRdb to between 2017 and 2020). In terms of the full investigation: Recently identified HLA-C-restricted CMV epitopes, whose presentation resists viral immunomodulation, were targeted by peptide stimulations together with well-studied HLA-B-restricted epitopes. The HLA type of each donor mattered for the analysis, because public TCR beta signatures pointed to carriage of CMV infection along with the matching HLA type.

Instrument on record: Illumina HiSeq 1500. The public reads were reanalyzed by TCRdb: fastp trimming at Q25, MiXCR alignment, in-frame beta chains only. A single entry per CDR3 protein holds the most common genes and DNA from its merged rows. Across this sample there are about 280,000 distinct CDR3 sequences, with roughly a fifth seen only once. The leading ten clones occupy approximately 19% of the sample. A remark on this clonotype: Its antigen is currently not known. No base qualities exist here, and no much larger clone lies one base off it.

What the treatment or condition label conveys for this sample: in vitro stimulation with specific CMV peptide epitopes to enrich CMV-specific T cells. Paper-wide results and their limitations: Cumulative frequency of public TCR beta family members discriminated carriers of CMV infection plus the relevant HLA type in this cohort and an independent roughly 320-donor cohort. The ex vivo response was dominated by HLA-C-restricted CMV-specific TCR beta clonotypes, which also provided the single most frequent clonotype in two of eight donors.

V was cut back by 0 bases and J by 8 bases, leaving a gap of 23 bases between them. CDR1 SGHNT and CDR2 YENEEA are derived from the germline V gene. The CDR3 spans 18 residues, from the cysteine through the phenylalanine. Of all the DNA, just the CDR3 is kept, 54 bases in frame from base 1. The TCR originated in a human donor in good health (CMV status not recorded). Some clones in this sample may be carry-over from other donors' samples. Recombination linked TRBV11-3 to TRBJ2-1, with a tentative D call of TRBD1 or TRBD2, each matching 5 bases. The sequencing used cultured PBMCs, collected from culture after CMV antigen stimulation. This receptor carries the CDR3 CASSLEWGFDSYGDEQFF. DNA sequence: TGTGCCAGCAGCTTAGAATGGGGGTTTGACAGTTACGGGGATGAGCAGTTCTTC.